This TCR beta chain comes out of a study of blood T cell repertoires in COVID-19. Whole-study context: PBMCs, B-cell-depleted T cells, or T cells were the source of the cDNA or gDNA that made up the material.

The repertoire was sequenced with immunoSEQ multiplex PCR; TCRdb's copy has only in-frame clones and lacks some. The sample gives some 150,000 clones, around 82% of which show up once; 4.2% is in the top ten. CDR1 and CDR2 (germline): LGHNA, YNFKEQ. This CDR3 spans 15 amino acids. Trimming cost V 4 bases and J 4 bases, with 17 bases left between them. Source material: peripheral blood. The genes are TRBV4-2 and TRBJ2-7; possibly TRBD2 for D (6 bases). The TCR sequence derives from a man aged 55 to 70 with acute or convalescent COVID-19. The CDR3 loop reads CASSPQSSGRYEQYF. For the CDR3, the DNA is TGTGCCAGCAGCCCCCAATCATCCGGGAGATACGAGCAGTACTTC.